The 28 T cell receptor beta chains reported below all come from one sample, sequenced in a study of T cells in Graves' hyperthyroidism and ophthalmopathy. It was RNA transcripts that yielded the amplified TCR beta CDR3 regions. The HTBI primer set served for first-round RT-PCR of the TCR CDR3. One entry per CDR3 protein, called by TCRdb with MiXCR from the multiplex PCR reads. Among about 210,000 distinct CDR3 sequences, 17% were seen once, and the ten largest hold approximately 50%. The sample comprised blood. These receptors all come from a man aged 45-65 years with Graves' hyperthyroidism.

This clonotype was detected only a few times. The chain couples TRBV7-9 to TRBJ1-4, with 7 positions matching TRBD1. The CDR3 contains 14 residues. Germline V gene sequence: CDR1 SEHNR, CDR2 FQNEAQ (reference sequence). Trimming cost V 5 bases and J 4 bases; bases outside gene matches: 4. The CDR3 DNA sequence: TGTGCCAGCAGCAAGGGGGACAGTAATGAAAAACTGTTTTTT. Translating gives CASSKGDSNEKLFF.

This clonotype was counted between two and nine times. CDR3 residues: CASSLAGDSYNEQFF. The CDR3 nucleotides read TGTGCCAGCAGCTTAGCGGGAGACTCCTACAATGAGCAGTTCTTC. This chain uses TRBV4-2 with TRBJ2-1; 9 nucleotides agree with TRBD2. Germline trimming cut 5 bases from V and 0 bases from J; bases unmatched to any gene: 2. The germline V gene has CDR1 LGHNA and CDR2 YNFKEQ. This CDR3 has 15 residues.

This clonotype occurred many times. The rearrangement joins TRBV20-1 to TRBJ2-7; tentative D call: TRBD2 (6 bases). V gave up 3 bases and J gave up 5 bases, with 14 bases separating them. CDR1 is DFQATT and CDR2 is SNEGSKA in the germline V gene (reference sequence). The CDR3 length is 13 residues. The CDR3 here is CSARDPTRNEQYF. In DNA, the CDR3 is TGCAGTGCTAGGGACCCGACTAGGAACGAGCAGTACTTC.

This clonotype has more than one count but fewer than ten. This rearrangement joins TRBV13 to TRBJ2-7; tentatively, D is TRBD1 or TRBD2 (5 bases each). The germline V gene encodes CDR1 PRHDT and CDR2 FYEKMQ (reference sequence). CDR3 size: 17 residues. Trimming removed 4 bases at V and 0 bases at J, with 19 bases between. Written as DNA, the CDR3 is TGTGCCAGCAGCTCGACGACCGGGACCGATAGCTCCTACGAGCAGTACTTC. This codes for CASSSTTGTDSSYEQYF.

This clonotype occurred a few times. This chain's CDR3 is CASSQDWQALYEQYF. CDR3 DNA sequence: TGCGCCAGCAGCCAAGATTGGCAGGCGCTCTACGAGCAGTACTTC. The chain couples TRBV4-3 to TRBJ2-7; D not certain. The germline gives CDR1 LGHNA, CDR2 YSLEER. V lost 0 bases, J lost 3 bases, and 12 bases lay in between. The CDR3 is made up of 15 amino acids.

The chain recombines TRBV7-8 with TRBJ1-1; no firm D call. The CDR3 spans 12 residues. Trimming took 2 bases from V and 12 from J, leaving 13 bases between them. Germline V gene lookup returns CDR1 SGHVS and CDR2 FQNEAQ. The CDR3 region is CASSLIGIGTFF. The CDR3 DNA follows: TGTGCCAGCAGCTTAATAGGGATTGGAACTTTCTTT.

This chain joins TRBV20-1 and TRBJ2-3; 12 bases line up with TRBD2. Per the germline V gene, CDR1 is DFQATT and CDR2 is SNEGSKA (reference sequence). The CDR3 has 17 residues. Germline trimming cut 0 bases from V and 6 bases from J; bases unmatched to any gene: 10. CDR3 nucleotide sequence: TGCAGTGCTAGAGATGAGCCTAGCGGGAGGGCCGCGGATACGCAGTATTTT. Translating gives CSARDEPSGRAADTQYF.

The V call is TRBV5-1, the J call TRBJ2-1, with 9 bases lining up with TRBD1. After removal of 3 bases from V and 7 bases from J, the junction contained 8 bases not matched to a gene. The CDR3 runs 15 residues. Looked up from germline, CDR1 is SGHRS and CDR2 is YFSETQ. The CDR3 nucleotides read TGCGCCAGCAGCTACATGGGACAGGGTGGAAATGAGCAGTTCTTC. Translated, it gives CASSYMGQGGNEQFF.

The chain employs TRBV7-2 and TRBJ2-2; D uncertain. Germline V gives CDR1 SGHTA, CDR2 FQGNSA. The V end lost 0 bases, the J end lost 3 bases, and 5 bases lay between the germline ends. The CDR3 is 14 residues long. The DNA of the CDR3 is TGTGCCAGCAGCTTAGCTCTACACACCGGGGAGCTGTTTTTT. Its translation: CASSLALHTGELFF.

Remarks on this clonotype: This may come from a read error, since a much larger clone is one base off. The chain has TRBV12-3 or TRBV12-4 and TRBJ2-7; possible D gene TRBD1, 5 bases. Trimming took off 8 bases at V and 6 bases at J, with 23 bases between the two ends. This CDR3 is built from 15 residues. Here the CDR3 DNA reads TGTGCCAGCCACCTAACTAACAGGAGAAGGTGCGAGCAGTACTTC. Residues: CASHLTNRRRCEQYF.

This sequence joins TRBV20-1 and TRBJ2-6, with a possible D match to TRBD2 (5 bases). The CDR3 has 14 amino acids. Germline assignment: CDR1 DFQATT and CDR2 SNEGSKA (reference sequence). Deletions cut 0 bases from V and 5 bases from J, with 8 bases between. CDR3 sequence reads: CSAREPGRANVLTF. The CDR3 bases are TGCAGTGCTAGAGAGCCCGGGAGGGCCAACGTCCTGACTTTC.

This CDR3 is CASSQVSGLSYEQYF. In DNA, the CDR3 is TGTGCCAGCAGCCAAGTTTCAGGACTATCATACGAGCAGTACTTC. This chain links TRBV4-2 with TRBJ2-7; perhaps TRBD2 as D (6 bases). Germline CDR1 is LGHNA and CDR2 is YNFKEQ. The CDR3 loop spans 15 amino acids. Deletions cut 1 base from V and 4 bases from J, with 14 bases between.

The V call is TRBV10-3, the J call TRBJ2-1, with 11 bases matching TRBD2. V gave up 0 bases and J gave up 7 bases; unmatched junction bases: 5. CDR3 length equals 16 residues. Germline CDR1 is ENHRY and CDR2 is SYGVKD. This CDR3 reads CAISESTSGDWNEQFF. The CDR3 nucleotides read TGTGCCATCAGTGAGTCGACTAGCGGGGACTGGAATGAGCAGTTCTTC.

This clonotype occurred a few times. The CDR3 loop reads CASSPGTVDEQYF. The CDR3 DNA follows: TGTGCCAGCAGTCCCGGGACAGTCGACGAGCAGTACTTC. The J gene is TRBJ2-7, the V gene TRBV27, with 7 bases fitting TRBD1. The CDR3 runs to 13 residues. Per the germline V gene, CDR1 is MNHEY and CDR2 is SMNVEV (reference sequence). V trimming: 5 bases; J trimming: 5 bases; junction bases outside the gene matches: 6.

In its sample, this clonotype was seen a few times. The V gene is TRBV2, the J gene TRBJ1-2, with D tentatively TRBD1 (5 bases). Trimming shortened V by 6 bases and J by 7 bases, and 18 bases separated the two germline ends. The CDR3 sequence is 14 residues long. Germline values: CDR1 SNHLY, CDR2 FYNNEI. The DNA for the CDR3 is TGTGCCAGCAGGCAGACAGCCGGATCTCTTGGCTACACCTTC. This translates into CASRQTAGSLGYTF.

This clonotype was seen only a few times. The chain uses TRBV5-1 and TRBJ2-7, with 10 positions matching TRBD2. V was pared by 4 bases and J by 3 bases, with 7 bases of the junction left unmatched. This CDR3 spans 15 amino acids. Looked up from germline, CDR1 is SGHRS and CDR2 is YFSETQ. This CDR3 is CASSLHGTSDYEQYF. CDR3 nucleotide sequence: TGCGCCAGCAGCCTACACGGGACTAGCGACTACGAGCAGTACTTC. Together with reference TRBV5-1 and TRBJ2-7, the CDR3 gives the full variable domain: KAGVTQTPRYLIKTRGQQVTLSCSPISGHRSVSWYQQTPGQGLQFLFEYFSETQRNKGNFPGRFSGRQFSNSRSEMNVSTLELGDSALYLCASSLHGTSDYEQYFGPGTRLTVT.

Many counts were recorded for this clonotype. The chain uses TRBV12-3 or TRBV12-4 and TRBJ2-1, with 13 bases fitting TRBD2. V dropped 2 bases and J dropped 6; count of bases not matched to a gene: 7. There are 17 residues in the CDR3. The CDR3 bases are TGTGCCAGCAGTTTACGGACTAGCGGGAGTGGTGGCAATGAGCAGTTCTTC. Protein product: CASSLRTSGSGGNEQFF.

This clonotype was seen at least ten times. The V call is TRBV28, the J call TRBJ2-3, with 10 bases lining up with TRBD2. Germline V lookup: CDR1 MDHEN, CDR2 SYDVKM. The CDR3 contains 16 residues. Unmatched junction bases numbered 10, after V lost 4 bases and J lost 6 bases. The CDR3 sequence is CASSSILAGFSDTQYF. CDR3 DNA sequence: TGTGCCAGCAGTTCAATACTAGCGGGGTTTTCCGATACGCAGTATTTT.

This clonotype was seen a handful of times. V gene TRBV29-1 combines with J gene TRBJ2-2; 11 bases are shared with TRBD2. The V segment lost 4 bases and the J segment 5 bases; nucleotides outside the gene matches: 9. CDR1 is SQVTM and CDR2 is ANQGSEA in the germline V gene. The CDR3 loop spans 16 amino acids. The CDR3 spells CSVGERLAGRTGELFF. DNA for the CDR3: TGCAGCGTTGGAGAAAGACTAGCGGGAAGGACCGGGGAGCTGTTTTTT.

A few counts support this clonotype. V and J are TRBV20-1 and TRBJ2-4, with a possible D match to TRBD2 (6 bases). The CDR3 has 13 amino acids. V lost 4 bases and J lost 7, with 14 bases in between. The germline CDR1 and CDR2 sequences are DFQATT and SNEGSKA (reference sequence). CDR3 loop: CSAKVEGSNIQYF. The CDR3 DNA reads TGCAGTGCTAAAGTGGAGGGGTCGAACATTCAGTACTTC.

The chain employs TRBV10-3 and TRBJ2-5, with TRBD2 identical over 12 bases. Germline values: CDR1 ENHRY, CDR2 SYGVKD. The J segment lost 7 bases and the V segment lost 6 bases, leaving 9 bases of the junction unmatched. This CDR3 is built from 15 residues. CDR3 loop: CAISTGLAGHPTQYF. Written as DNA, the CDR3 is TGTGCCATCAGCACAGGACTAGCGGGACACCCGACCCAGTACTTC.

In this sample, this clonotype turned up many times. The chain recombines TRBV12-3 or TRBV12-4 with TRBJ2-5; TRBD1 is a possible D gene (5 bases). V was cut by 6 bases and J by 1 base, with 9 bases left in between. This CDR3 has 13 residues. CDR3 residues: CASSFDSQETQYF. CDR3 sequence (DNA): TGTGCCAGCAGCTTCGACAGCCAAGAGACCCAGTACTTC.

This clonotype has only a few counts. V usage is TRBV7-8 and J usage is TRBJ1-1; D remains unclear. The CDR3 contains 14 residues. Germline CDR1 reads SGHVS; CDR2 reads FQNEAQ. The V gene lost 1 base and the J gene lost 1 base, with 7 bases spanning the gap. CDR3 residues: CASSLEARNTEAFF. As DNA, the CDR3 is TGTGCCAGCAGCTTAGAAGCAAGGAACACTGAAGCTTTCTTT.

A remark on this clonotype: This may stem from a read error, because a much larger clone lies one nucleotide away. The J gene is TRBJ2-5, the V gene TRBV28; the match to TRBD2 covers 8 bases. CDR1 and CDR2 (germline): MDHEN, SYDVKM. This CDR3 spans 16 amino acids. V trimming: 4 bases; J trimming: 4 bases; junction bases outside the gene matches: 11. The CDR3 sequence is CASSSSGSGGRETQYF. CDR3 nucleotide sequence: TGTGCCAGCAGTTCCAGCGGCAGCGGGGGCAGAGAGACCCAGTACTTC.

This clonotype was seen at least ten times. The chain recombines TRBV5-1 with TRBJ2-7; tentatively, D is TRBD2 (7 bases). Germline values: CDR1 SGHRS, CDR2 YFSETQ. This CDR3 has 15 amino acids. V was clipped by 4 bases and J by 4 bases, with 18 bases between them. In nucleotides, the CDR3 is TGCGCCAGCAGCCCGGACGGGGGGCGTGGGTACGAGCAGTACTTC. Translation: CASSPDGGRGYEQYF.

This clonotype was counted between two and nine times. This sequence joins TRBV4-1 and TRBJ2-7; D perhaps matches TRBD1 (6 bases). Germline V CDR1 and CDR2: MGHRA, YSYEKL. The CDR3 totals 16 residues. Trimming removed 1 base at V and 0 bases at J, with 13 bases between. The CDR3 bases are TGCGCCAGCAGCCAAGGGCTGGGGGACAACTCCTACGAGCAGTACTTC. This gives the protein CASSQGLGDNSYEQYF.

This clonotype was recorded many times. The V and J genes are TRBV11-2 and TRBJ2-1, with a possible D match to TRBD1 (6 bases). Germline assignment: CDR1 SGHAT and CDR2 FQNNGV. V lost 1 base and J 15 bases, leaving 16 bases between the germline ends. The CDR3 spans 13 residues. The CDR3 region is CASSLATGSGGFF. CDR3 nucleotides: TGTGCCAGCAGCTTAGCCACAGGGTCCGGAGGGTTCTTC.

The V gene is TRBV24-1, the J gene TRBJ2-1, with 9 bases lining up with TRBD2. Looked up from germline, CDR1 is KGHDR and CDR2 is SFDVKD. V lost 1 base, J lost 10 bases, and 7 bases stayed unmatched. There are 15 residues in the CDR3. CDR3 bases: TGTGCCACCAGTGATTTTGCGGGAGGGCCTGGGGAGCAGTTCTTC. As protein: CATSDFAGGPGEQFF.